This entry lists 3 T cell receptor beta chains sequenced from one sample in a study of control samples from healthy donors and cancer patients. Only in-frame clones appear in the TCRdb table, and some are missing; sequencing was by immunoSEQ multiplex PCR. The sample has approximately 120,000 clones, 85% to 95% seen once. Sequences were obtained from PBMCs. The source of these receptors is a man older than 75 with head and neck cancer.

DNA for the CDR3: TGTGCCAGCAGCTTAGCGAGTAGCAATCAGCCCCAGCATTTT. It specifies CASSLASSNQPQHF. The genes are TRBV7-8 and TRBJ1-5; D call uncertain. The CDR3 consists of 14 residues. V shed 0 bases and J shed 0 bases, with 3 bases lying between them. Germline CDR1 reads SGHVS; CDR2 reads FQNEAQ.

The gene calls are TRBV6-2 or TRBV6-3 and TRBJ1-6; tentative D call: TRBD1 (5 bases). V lost 2 bases and J 3 bases, leaving 17 bases between the germline ends. The CDR3 consists of 18 residues. In germline, CDR1 is MNHEY, CDR2 SVGEGT. The CDR3 nucleotides are TGTGCCAGCAGTTACCCAACGGGGACGGGCTACTATAATTCACCCCTCCACTTT. This sequence encodes CASSYPTGTGYYNSPLHF.

The J gene is TRBJ2-7, the V gene TRBV7-9; TRBD1 aligns across 7 bases. Germline V gene lookup returns CDR1 SEHNR and CDR2 FQNEAQ (reference sequence). With 5 bases clipped from V and 3 bases from J, the junction kept 4 bases outside the gene matches. CDR3 size: 13 residues. Written as DNA, the CDR3 is TGTGCCAGCAGCCCTTGGGACAGCTACGAGCAGTACTTC. Translating it yields CASSPWDSYEQYF.